What follows describes a single T cell receptor (beta chain). Its specificity is not known. In the CD4+ fraction, cells were divided into CD45RA+ naive and CD45RA-negative memory subsets. The record originates from a study of shared clonotypes between healthy human individuals. Germline V gene data show CDR1 as SGHTA and CDR2 as FQGNSA. The V end lost 1 base, the J end lost 1 base, and 10 bases lay between the germline ends. The CDR3 has 15 residues. General study findings and limits: Limited genetic and exposure-history diversity came from having few donors. In a handful of donors, around 5.5% of naive CD4 clonotypes appeared in common.

Each subset's genomic DNA was shared equally among a number of immunoSEQ plates. Here immunoSEQ multiplex PCR was the method, and the copy in TCRdb shows in-frame clones only, minus some. Of 2,500,000 or so clones listed, 85% to 95% are singletons. This receptor was taken from a man aged 18 to 35 in good health. Some clones in this sample may be carry-over from other donors' samples. The rearrangement uses TRBV7-2 and TRBJ1-1, with D perhaps matching TRBD1 (5 bases). Sequences were obtained from naive CD4+ T cells from PBMCs. Subset given: CD45RA+ positively selected. The DNA of the CDR3 is TGTGCCAGCAGCTTAGATACAGGTCCGAACACTGAAGCTTTCTTT. This encodes CASSLDTGPNTEAFF.